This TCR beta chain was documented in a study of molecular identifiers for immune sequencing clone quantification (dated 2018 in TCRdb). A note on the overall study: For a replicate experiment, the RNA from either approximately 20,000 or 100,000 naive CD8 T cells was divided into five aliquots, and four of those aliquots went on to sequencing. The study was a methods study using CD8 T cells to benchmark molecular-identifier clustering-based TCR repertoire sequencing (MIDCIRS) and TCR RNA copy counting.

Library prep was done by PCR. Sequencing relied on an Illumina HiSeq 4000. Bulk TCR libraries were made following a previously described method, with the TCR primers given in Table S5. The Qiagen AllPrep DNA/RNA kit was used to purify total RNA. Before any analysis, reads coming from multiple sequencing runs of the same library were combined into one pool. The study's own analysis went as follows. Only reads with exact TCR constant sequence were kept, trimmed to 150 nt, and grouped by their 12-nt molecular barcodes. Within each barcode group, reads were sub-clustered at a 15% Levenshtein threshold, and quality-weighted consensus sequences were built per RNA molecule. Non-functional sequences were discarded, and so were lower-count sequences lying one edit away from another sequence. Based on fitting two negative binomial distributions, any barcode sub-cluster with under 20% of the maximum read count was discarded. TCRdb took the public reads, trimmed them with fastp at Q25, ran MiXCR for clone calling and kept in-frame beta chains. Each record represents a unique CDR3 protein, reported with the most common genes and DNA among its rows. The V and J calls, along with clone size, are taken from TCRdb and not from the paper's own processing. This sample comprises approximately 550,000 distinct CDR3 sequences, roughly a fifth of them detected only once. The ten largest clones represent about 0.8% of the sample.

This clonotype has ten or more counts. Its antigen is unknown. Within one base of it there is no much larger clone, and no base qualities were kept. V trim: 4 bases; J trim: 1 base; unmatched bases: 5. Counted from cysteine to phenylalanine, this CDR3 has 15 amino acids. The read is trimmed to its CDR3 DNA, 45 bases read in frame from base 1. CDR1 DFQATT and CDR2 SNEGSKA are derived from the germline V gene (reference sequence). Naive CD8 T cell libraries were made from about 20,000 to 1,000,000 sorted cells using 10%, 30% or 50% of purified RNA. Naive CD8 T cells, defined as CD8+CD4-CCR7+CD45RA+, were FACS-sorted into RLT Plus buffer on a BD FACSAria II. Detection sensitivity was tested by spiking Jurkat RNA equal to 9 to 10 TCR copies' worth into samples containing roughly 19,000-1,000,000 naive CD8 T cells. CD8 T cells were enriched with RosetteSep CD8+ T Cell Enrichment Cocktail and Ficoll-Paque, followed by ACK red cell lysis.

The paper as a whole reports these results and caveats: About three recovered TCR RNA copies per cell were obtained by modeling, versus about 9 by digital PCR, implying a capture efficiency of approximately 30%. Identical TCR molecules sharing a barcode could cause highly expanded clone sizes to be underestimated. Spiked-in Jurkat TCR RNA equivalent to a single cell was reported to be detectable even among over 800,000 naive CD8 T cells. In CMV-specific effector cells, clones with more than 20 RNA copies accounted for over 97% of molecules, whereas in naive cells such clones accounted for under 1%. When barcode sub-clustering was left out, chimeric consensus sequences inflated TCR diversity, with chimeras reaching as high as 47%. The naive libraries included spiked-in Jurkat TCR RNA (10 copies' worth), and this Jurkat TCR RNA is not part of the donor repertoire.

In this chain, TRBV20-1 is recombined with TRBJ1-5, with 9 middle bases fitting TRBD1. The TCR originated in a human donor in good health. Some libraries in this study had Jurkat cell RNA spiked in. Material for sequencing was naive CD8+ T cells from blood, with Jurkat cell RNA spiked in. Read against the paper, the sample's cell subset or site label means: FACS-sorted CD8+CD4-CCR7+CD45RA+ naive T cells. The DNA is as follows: TGCAGTGCTAAGGACAGGGGTGGCAGCAATCAGCCCCAGCATTTT. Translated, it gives CSAKDRGGSNQPQHF.